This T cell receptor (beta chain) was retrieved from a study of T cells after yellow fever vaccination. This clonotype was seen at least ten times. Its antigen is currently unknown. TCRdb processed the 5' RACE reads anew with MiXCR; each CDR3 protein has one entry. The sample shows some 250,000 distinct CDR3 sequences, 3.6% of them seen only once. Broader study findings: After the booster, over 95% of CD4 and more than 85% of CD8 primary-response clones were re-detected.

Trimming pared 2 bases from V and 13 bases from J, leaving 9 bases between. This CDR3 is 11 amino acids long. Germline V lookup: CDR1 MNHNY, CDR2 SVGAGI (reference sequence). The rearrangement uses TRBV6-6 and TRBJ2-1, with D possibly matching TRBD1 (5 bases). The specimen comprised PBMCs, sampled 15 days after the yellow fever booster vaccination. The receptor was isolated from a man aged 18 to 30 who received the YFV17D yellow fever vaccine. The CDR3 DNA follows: TGTGCCAGCAGTTACATGGACACCCAGTTCTTC. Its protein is CASSYMDTQFF.